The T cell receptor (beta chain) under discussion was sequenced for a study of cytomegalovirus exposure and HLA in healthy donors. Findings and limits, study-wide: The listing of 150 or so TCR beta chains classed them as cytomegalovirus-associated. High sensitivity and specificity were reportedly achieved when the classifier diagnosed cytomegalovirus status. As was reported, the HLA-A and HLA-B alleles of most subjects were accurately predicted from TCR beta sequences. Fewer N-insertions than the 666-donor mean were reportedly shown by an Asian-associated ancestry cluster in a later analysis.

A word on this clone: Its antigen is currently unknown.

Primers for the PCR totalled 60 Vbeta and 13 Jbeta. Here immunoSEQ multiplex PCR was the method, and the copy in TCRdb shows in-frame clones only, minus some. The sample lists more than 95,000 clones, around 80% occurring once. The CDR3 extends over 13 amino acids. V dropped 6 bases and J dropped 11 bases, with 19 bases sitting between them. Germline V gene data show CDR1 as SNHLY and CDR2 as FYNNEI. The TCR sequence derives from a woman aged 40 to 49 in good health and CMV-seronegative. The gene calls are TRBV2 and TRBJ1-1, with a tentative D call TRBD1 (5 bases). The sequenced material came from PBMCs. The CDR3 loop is CASSLNGGTMAFF. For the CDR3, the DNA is TGTGCCAGCAGCCTGAATGGGGGGACCATGGCTTTCTTT.